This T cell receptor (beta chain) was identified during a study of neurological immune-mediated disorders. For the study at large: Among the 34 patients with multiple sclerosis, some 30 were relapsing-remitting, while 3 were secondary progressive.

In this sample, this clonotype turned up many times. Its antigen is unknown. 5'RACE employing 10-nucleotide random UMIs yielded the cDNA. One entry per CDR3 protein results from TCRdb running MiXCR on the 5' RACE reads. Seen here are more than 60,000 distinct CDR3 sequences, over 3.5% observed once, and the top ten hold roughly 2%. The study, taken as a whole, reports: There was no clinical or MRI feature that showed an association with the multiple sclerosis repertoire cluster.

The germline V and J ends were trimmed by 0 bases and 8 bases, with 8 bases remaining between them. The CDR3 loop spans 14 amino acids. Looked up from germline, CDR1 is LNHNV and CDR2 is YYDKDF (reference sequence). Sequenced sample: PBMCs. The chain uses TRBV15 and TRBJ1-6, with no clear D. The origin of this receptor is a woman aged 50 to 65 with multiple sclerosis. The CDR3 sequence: CATSRERTDSPLHF. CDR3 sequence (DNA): TGTGCCACCAGCAGAGAACGGACGGATTCACCCCTCCACTTT.